Detailed here is one TCR beta chain. The antigen remains unidentified. These data belong to a study of T cells expressing NK-cell markers. About the research overall: It was from sorted CD3+CD56+NKG2C+, CD3+CD56+NKG2C- and CD3+CD56-NKG2C+ T cells that TCR beta repertoires came. Seven of the eight sequenced donors were classified as HCMV-seropositive, and one was classified as seronegative. Study findings and constraints: These clonotypes also led the CD3+CD56-NKG2C+ fraction in several donors.

As the method of synthesis, 5'RACE template switching with UMIs yielded TCR beta cDNA. With the 5' RACE reads reprocessed, TCRdb shows one record per CDR3 protein and no DNA. Recorded for this sample: 200,000 to 300,000 distinct CDR3 sequences. CDR1 and CDR2 (germline): SQVTM, ANQGSEA. The CDR3 covers 14 residues. This receptor was identified in a woman between 18 and 75 years old in good health. The source material was blood T cells: a sorted CD56 or NKG2C T cell subset, CD4+ or CD8+ T cells, or bulk PBMC T cells (not recorded which). The rearrangement joins TRBV29-1 to TRBJ1-5. The CDR3 sequence: CSVATHNSNQPQHF.